These 29 T cell receptor beta chains were sequenced from one sample in a study of post-analysis software for immune sequencing data. The authors incorporated unique molecular identifiers into the TCR beta cDNA libraries. From the PCR reads, TCRdb called clonotypes with MiXCR, one entry per CDR3 protein. The sample has approximately 260,000 distinct CDR3 sequences; roughly a third are singletons. No antigen is known for these receptors. Study results and limitations: Controls showed lower frequencies than patients for several TRBV segments, and TRBV5-6, TRBV5-1 and TRBV20-1 were among these.

The sample taken for sequencing was blood. The receptors come from a girl aged 10 to 17 with multiple sclerosis.

This clonotype was seen at least ten times. The chain carries TRBV9 and TRBJ2-1, with D unresolved. This CDR3 contains 12 residues. CDR1 and CDR2 (germline): SGDLS, YYNGEE. V was pared by 3 bases and J by 4 bases, with 5 bases between. CDR3: CASSARYNEQFF. The CDR3 coding sequence is TGTGCCAGCAGCGCTCGGTACAATGAGCAGTTCTTC.

Details on this clonotype: This sequence may be a read error, since a much larger clone differs from it by one base. The CDR3 region is CATSRDKGLSTEAFF. DNA for the CDR3: TGTGCCACCAGCAGAGATAAAGGGTTGAGCACTGAAGCTTTCTTT. V gene TRBV15 combines with J gene TRBJ1-1; D gene ambiguous. Deletions cut 0 bases from V and 4 bases from J, with 12 bases between. The length of the CDR3 is 15 residues. The germline gives CDR1 LNHNV, CDR2 YYDKDF (reference sequence).

This clonotype was recorded many times. This sequence joins TRBV7-2 and TRBJ2-5, with D unresolved. CDR3 length equals 11 residues. Germline CDR1 is SGHTA and CDR2 is FQGNSA. V was clipped by 6 bases and J by 5 bases, with 7 bases between them. CDR3 sequence (DNA): TGTGCCAGCAGTCCTCGGGAGACCCAGTACTTC. Its protein is CASSPRETQYF.

This clonotype came up many times. The rearrangement joins TRBV7-3 to TRBJ2-3; TRBD1 aligns across 8 bases. CDR1 is SGHTA and CDR2 is FQGTGA in the germline V gene. The CDR3 is 15 residues long. V lost 2 bases to trimming and J lost 3 bases; unmatched junction nucleotides: 4. The CDR3 protein is CASSLVTGDTDTQYF. As DNA, the CDR3 is TGTGCCAGCAGCTTAGTGACAGGGGATACAGATACGCAGTATTTT. The full variable domain, in which reference TRBV7-3 and TRBJ2-3 provide the parts outside the CDR3, is GAGVSQTPSNKVTEKGKYVELRCDPISGHTALYWYRQSLGQGPEFLIYFQGTGAADDSGLPNDRFFAVRPEGSVSTLKIQRTERGDSAVYLCASSLVTGDTDTQYFGPGTRLTVL.

This sequence joins TRBV5-1 and TRBJ1-1; D is perhaps TRBD1 (6 bases). V lost 5 bases, J lost 6 bases, and 17 bases lay in between. The CDR3 has 14 residues. CDR1 SGHRS and CDR2 YFSETQ come from the germline V gene. The CDR3 DNA reads TGCGCCAGCAGACAGGGAAATAACATCGCTGAAGCTTTCTTT. Residues: CASRQGNNIAEAFF.

V and J are TRBV11-1 and TRBJ1-2, with D perhaps TRBD1 (5 bases). The CDR3 extends over 13 amino acids. Germline lookup yields CDR1 SGHAT and CDR2 FQDESV (reference sequence). V dropped 5 bases and J dropped 8 bases, with 15 bases sitting between them. In DNA form, the CDR3 reads TGTGCCAGCAGCCAAGGAGGGGCTGGCGGCTACACCTTC. It codes for CASSQGGAGGYTF.

This clonotype was picked up many times. The chain uses TRBV6-1 and TRBJ2-1; TRBD1 agrees at 7 bases. Germline V gives CDR1 MNHNS, CDR2 SASEGT. The J segment lost 6 bases and the V segment lost 5 bases, leaving 4 bases of the junction unmatched. CDR3 length: 13 residues. The CDR3 is CASSTRQGNEQFF. The CDR3 region has the DNA TGTGCCAGCAGTACGAGACAGGGCAATGAGCAGTTCTTC.

V is TRBV2 and J is TRBJ1-6, with TRBD1 matching over 8 bases. The trim removed 6 bases at V and 7 bases at J, leaving 5 bases unmatched. The CDR3 runs 14 residues. CDR1 is SNHLY, CDR2 FYNNEI, per germline. The CDR3 spells CASSGDRKNSPLHF. CDR3 coding DNA: TGTGCCAGCAGCGGGGACAGGAAGAATTCACCCCTCCACTTT.

This sequence joins TRBV2 and TRBJ1-1, with 7 bases matching TRBD1. The junction had 10 bases not matched to a gene; V was cut back by 11 bases and J by 4 bases. CDR3 size: 13 residues. CDR1 is SNHLY, CDR2 FYNNEI, per germline. CDR3 sequence: CADNQGEGTEAFF. The CDR3 DNA sequence: TGTGCCGACAATCAGGGGGAGGGCACTGAAGCTTTCTTT.

This clonotype was seen more than once but under ten times. A junction end diverges from the germline sequence, so it may reflect a read error. The chain combines TRBV7-3 with TRBJ2-1; no reliable D call. Germline V gene data show CDR1 as SGHTA and CDR2 as FQGTGA. This CDR3 spans 13 amino acids. CDR3 sequence reads: CVSSLERADEQFF. DNA of the CDR3: TGTGTCAGCAGCCTGGAACGGGCGGATGAGCAGTTCTTC. The variable domain in full, with the rest retrieved from reference TRBV7-3 and TRBJ2-1, is GAGVSQTPSNKVTEKGKYVELRCDPISGHTALYWYRQSLGQGPEFLIYFQGTGAADDSGLPNDRFFAVRPEGSVSTLKIQRTERGDSAVYLCVSSLERADEQFFGPGTRLTVL.

This clonotype appeared a single time. A read error may be the cause here, since a much bigger clone is one base away. The V call is TRBV9, the J call TRBJ1-4; D possibly corresponds to TRBD1 (5 bases). Trimming left V 3 bases short and J 6 bases short, with 12 bases between. Germline values: CDR1 SGDLS, CDR2 YYNGEE. This CDR3 comprises 14 residues. The CDR3 here is CASSGRQKDEKLFF. CDR3 nucleotides: TGTGCCAGCAGCGGGAGACAGAAGGATGAAAAACTGTTTTTT.

To note about this clonotype: Relative to the germline gene, one junction end is altered; a read error may explain this. The V call is TRBV12-3 or TRBV12-4, the J call TRBJ2-3; TRBD2 matches 10 bases. The CDR3 sequence is 16 residues long. The CDR3 DNA is TGTGCCAGCAGTTGGCTAGCGGGAGCGGGAGCAGATGCGCAGTATTTT. It specifies CASSWLAGAGADAQYF.

CDR3: CASSQQGQNTEAFF. Written as DNA, the CDR3 is TGTGCCAGCAGCCAGCAGGGGCAGAACACTGAAGCTTTCTTT. J is TRBJ1-1 and V is TRBV2; D may be TRBD1 (6 bases). Trimming shortened V by 6 bases and J by 1 base, and 12 bases separated the two germline ends. Germline loops: CDR1 SNHLY, CDR2 FYNNEI. The CDR3 spans 14 residues.

This clonotype showed up just a few times. The chain has TRBV5-1 and TRBJ1-2; TRBD1 might be the D (6 bases). The CDR3 spans 15 residues. The germline CDR1 and CDR2 sequences are SGHRS and YFSETQ. Deletions cut 5 bases from V and 3 bases from J, with 17 bases between. CDR3 sequence reads: CASSSGQGSHYGYTF. DNA of the CDR3: TGCGCCAGCAGTTCAGGCCAGGGGTCCCACTATGGCTACACCTTC. Full variable domain (missing parts from reference TRBV5-1 and TRBJ1-2): KAGVTQTPRYLIKTRGQQVTLSCSPISGHRSVSWYQQTPGQGLQFLFEYFSETQRNKGNFPGRFSGRQFSNSRSEMNVSTLELGDSALYLCASSSGQGSHYGYTFGSGTRLTVV.

The chain has TRBV6-1 and TRBJ2-7; D may correspond to TRBD1 or TRBD2 (5 bases each). Germline V gene lookup returns CDR1 MNHNS and CDR2 SASEGT. The CDR3 extends over 11 amino acids. CDR3 sequence: CASNPPQGPRV. Written as DNA, the CDR3 is TGTGCCAGCAATCCACCTCAGGGACCTCGCGTC.

The chain recombines TRBV28 with TRBJ2-5; TRBD1 agrees at 9 bases. Looked up from germline, CDR1 is MDHEN and CDR2 is SYDVKM. The V gene end was trimmed by 5 bases and the J gene end by 3 bases; junction bases not matched to a gene: 4. This CDR3 is built from 14 residues. The CDR3 protein is CASSTRTGEETQYF. CDR3 DNA sequence: TGTGCCAGCAGTACTAGGACAGGGGAAGAGACCCAGTACTTC.

The V call is TRBV15, the J call TRBJ1-3; no clear D gene. Germline V gene lookup returns CDR1 LNHNV and CDR2 YYDKDF (reference sequence). The V and J ends lost 0 bases and 0 bases respectively, with 18 bases between them. This CDR3 contains 19 residues. In DNA, the CDR3 is TGTGCCACCAGCAGAGATTTGTCGATCTGGGAGCGCTCTGGAAACACCATATATTTT. Its protein product is CATSRDLSIWERSGNTIYF.

This clonotype was recorded at least ten times. This rearrangement joins TRBV5-1 to TRBJ2-1; 12 bases map to TRBD2. The CDR3 is 18 residues long. After removal of 3 bases from V and 5 bases from J, the junction contained 12 bases not matched to a gene. Germline CDR1 reads SGHRS; CDR2 reads YFSETQ. The CDR3 spells CASSSLPSSGRGHNEQFF. DNA of the CDR3: TGCGCCAGCAGCTCGCTTCCTTCTAGCGGGAGGGGACACAATGAGCAGTTCTTC.

This clonotype was found many times. V and J are TRBV29-1 and TRBJ2-1, with 8 nucleotides matching TRBD2. The CDR3 runs to 11 residues. CDR1 SQVTM and CDR2 ANQGSEA come from the germline V gene. The CDR3: CSSGGYNEQFF. The CDR3 DNA reads TGCAGTTCGGGGGGGTACAATGAGCAGTTCTTC.

This sequence joins TRBV4-1 and TRBJ2-3, with 7 bases fitting TRBD2. The V and J ends lost 2 bases and 2 bases, in that order; junction bases with no gene match: 4. The length of the CDR3 is 15 residues. Germline loops: CDR1 MGHRA, CDR2 YSYEKL. Here the CDR3 reads CASSQRAGNTDTQYF. Written as DNA, the CDR3 is TGCGCCAGCAGCCAACGAGCGGGAAACACAGATACGCAGTATTTT.

The rearrangement links TRBV10-1 to TRBJ2-3; D not certain. Trimming left V 0 bases short and J 8 bases short, with 3 bases between. This CDR3 has 11 residues. Germline assignment: CDR1 WNHNN and CDR2 SYGVQD (reference sequence). CDR3 bases: TGCGCCAGCAGTGAGTCAACTACGCAGTATTTT. As protein: CASSESTTQYF.

This chain joins TRBV28 and TRBJ2-2, with 8 bases that match TRBD1. The CDR3 totals 15 residues. Germline V gives CDR1 MDHEN, CDR2 SYDVKM. V shed 5 bases, J shed 2 bases, and the junction held 4 bases outside the gene matches. CDR3 in amino acids: CASSLDRGNTGELFF. The CDR3 coding sequence is TGTGCCAGCAGTCTCGACAGGGGTAACACCGGGGAGCTGTTTTTT.

The chain employs TRBV28 and TRBJ1-2; D is ambiguous. Trimming removed 6 bases at V and 4 bases at J, with 6 bases between. This CDR3 comprises 11 residues. CDR1 and CDR2 from the germline V gene are MDHEN and SYDVKM. The CDR3 coding sequence is TGTGCCAGCAGGGTTCTCTATGGCTACACCTTC. It specifies CASRVLYGYTF.

There are a few counts of this clonotype. This could be a read error, since a much larger clone is one nucleotide away. This chain joins TRBV7-8 and TRBJ1-2; D remains ambiguous. Looked up from germline, CDR1 is SGHVS and CDR2 is FQNEAQ. V lost 5 bases and J 8 bases, leaving 15 bases between the germline ends. This CDR3 spans 13 amino acids. The CDR3 DNA sequence: TGTGCCAGCAGCGAGACTGGTCGGGAAGGCTACACCTTC. This sequence encodes CASSETGREGYTF.

The rearrangement uses TRBV2 and TRBJ2-5, with a weak D call TRBD1 (5 bases). Matching the DNA end better, TRBJ2-7 makes the J call doubtful. The length of the CDR3 is 12 residues. The germline gives CDR1 SNHLY, CDR2 FYNNEI. CDR3 region: CASSEAGVEQYF. CDR3 sequence (DNA): TGTGCCAGCAGTGAAGCAGGGGTCGAGCAGTACTTC.

This chain links TRBV29-1 with TRBJ1-1; TRBD1 aligns across 7 bases. Germline V gene lookup returns CDR1 SQVTM and CDR2 ANQGSEA. The V segment lost 2 bases and the J segment 1 base; nucleotides outside the gene matches: 10. CDR3 size: 16 residues. CDR3 residues: CSVEKTPGGSNTEAFF. Written as DNA, the CDR3 is TGCAGCGTTGAAAAGACGCCAGGGGGGTCGAACACTGAAGCTTTCTTT.

This clonotype was seen many times. This sequence joins TRBV7-9 and TRBJ2-5; D unresolved. The V gene's germline CDR1 is SEHNR and CDR2 FQNEAQ (reference sequence). V lost 5 bases to trimming and J lost 5 bases, with 6 bases between them. The CDR3 sequence is 11 residues long. The CDR3 loop reads CASSQSETQYF. CDR3 nucleotides: TGTGCCAGCAGCCAGAGTGAGACCCAGTACTTC.

This clonotype was counted many times. J is TRBJ2-5 and V is TRBV2, with D maybe TRBD2 (5 bases). CDR1 and CDR2 (germline): SNHLY, FYNNEI. This CDR3 has 12 amino acids. Trimming took off 7 bases at V and 5 bases at J, with 11 bases between the two ends. The CDR3 reads CASNREGETQYF. The CDR3 DNA follows: TGTGCCAGCAACCGGGAAGGGGAGACCCAGTACTTC.

This chain joins TRBV20-1 and TRBJ2-7; 10 bases are shared with TRBD1. The V segment lost 6 bases and the J segment 2 bases; nucleotides outside the gene matches: 7. The CDR3 sequence is 14 residues long. The germline CDR1 and CDR2 sequences are DFQATT and SNEGSKA (reference sequence). The CDR3, as DNA: TGCAGTGCGTCCGGGACAGGGGTTACCTACGAGCAGTACTTC. Translated: CSASGTGVTYEQYF.